These T cell receptor beta chains were read from a single sample in a study of T cells expressing NK-cell markers. TCRdb reprocessed the 5' RACE reads and stores each CDR3 protein as one record, lacking DNA. The sample has roughly 420,000 distinct CDR3 sequences. The source material was blood T cells: a sorted CD56 or NKG2C T cell subset, CD4+ or CD8+ T cells, or bulk PBMC T cells (not recorded which). These receptors came from a woman aged 18-70 years in good health. CDR3s include the opening cysteine and the closing phenylalanine or tryptophan. Fields, in order: CDR3 protein, V gene, J gene.

CDR3aa: CSAQPSDRGDEQFF
v_gene: TRBV20-1
j_gene: TRBJ2-1

CDR3aa: CASSPDMNTEAFF
v_gene: TRBV18
j_gene: TRBJ1-1

CDR3aa: CASSTGTDTQYF
v_gene: TRBV12-3/TRBV12-4
j_gene: TRBJ2-3

CDR3aa: CASSQDTSGAQETQYF
v_gene: TRBV4-2
j_gene: TRBJ2-5

CDR3aa: CASPFGQGKAAMNTEAFF
v_gene: TRBV6-5
j_gene: TRBJ1-1

CDR3aa: CATSKDRGPLEQFF
v_gene: TRBV15
j_gene: TRBJ2-1

CDR3aa: CASSQLGGGYTF
v_gene: TRBV4-2
j_gene: TRBJ1-2

CDR3aa: CASSPPFRNSGNTIYF
v_gene: TRBV5-1
j_gene: TRBJ1-3

CDR3aa: CASSLGQGAEETQYF
v_gene: TRBV7-2
j_gene: TRBJ2-5

CDR3aa: CSATGTGMDYGYTF
v_gene: TRBV20-1
j_gene: TRBJ1-2

CDR3aa: CASSQDPSGASSYNEQFF
v_gene: TRBV4-3
j_gene: TRBJ2-1

CDR3aa: CSARDLERGYNEQFF
v_gene: TRBV20-1
j_gene: TRBJ2-1

CDR3aa: CASTKKRDQYF
v_gene: TRBV28
j_gene: TRBJ2-7

CDR3aa: CASKRGQNYEQYF
v_gene: TRBV12-3/TRBV12-4
j_gene: TRBJ2-7

CDR3aa: CASSWGGRGTEAFF
v_gene: TRBV27
j_gene: TRBJ1-1

CDR3aa: CSVGWGNYGYTF
v_gene: TRBV29-1
j_gene: TRBJ1-2

CDR3aa: CASSVGLMVGDTQYF
v_gene: TRBV9
j_gene: TRBJ2-3

CDR3aa: CSVRVRGGYYEQYF
v_gene: TRBV20-1
j_gene: TRBJ2-7

CDR3aa: CATSGAGISYNEQFF
v_gene: TRBV24-1
j_gene: TRBJ2-1

CDR3aa: CASRWDNEQFF
v_gene: TRBV6-5
j_gene: TRBJ2-1

CDR3aa: CASSQDSSGVAFF
v_gene: TRBV4-3
j_gene: TRBJ1-1

CDR3aa: CASSLGDSLPLNYGYTF
v_gene: TRBV5-1
j_gene: TRBJ1-2

CDR3aa: CASRGPGLAGYEQFF
v_gene: TRBV12-3/TRBV12-4
j_gene: TRBJ2-1

CDR3aa: CASSQSSLGNEQFF
v_gene: TRBV3-1
j_gene: TRBJ2-1

CDR3aa: CASSFYLSATGSYEQYF
v_gene: TRBV7-8
j_gene: TRBJ2-7

CDR3aa: CATSRGATSGANVLTF
v_gene: TRBV15
j_gene: TRBJ2-6

CDR3aa: CASSLLIQTSGPDTQYF
v_gene: TRBV7-8
j_gene: TRBJ2-3

CDR3aa: CASSPRQGDKNEKLFF
v_gene: TRBV12-3/TRBV12-4
j_gene: TRBJ1-4

CDR3aa: CASSLTRGARVNYGYTF
v_gene: TRBV12-3/TRBV12-4
j_gene: TRBJ1-2

CDR3aa: CASSLALGALTF
v_gene: TRBV5-1
j_gene: TRBJ2-6

CDR3aa: CASSPQGGPSYNSPLHF
v_gene: TRBV6-1
j_gene: TRBJ1-6

CDR3aa: CASSLGLANTEAFF
v_gene: TRBV18
j_gene: TRBJ1-1

CDR3aa: CASSLDGLTDTQYF
v_gene: TRBV7-3
j_gene: TRBJ2-3

CDR3aa: CASSAKKGTRYGYTF
v_gene: TRBV9
j_gene: TRBJ1-2

CDR3aa: CASRTGPLGQPQHF
v_gene: TRBV12-3/TRBV12-4
j_gene: TRBJ1-5

CDR3aa: CASSHGTSGYEQYF
v_gene: TRBV4-2
j_gene: TRBJ2-7

CDR3aa: CATGVGASYEQYF
v_gene: TRBV15
j_gene: TRBJ2-7

CDR3aa: CASSAGVFYEQYF
v_gene: TRBV25-1
j_gene: TRBJ2-7

CDR3aa: CASSLTSGANYGYTF
v_gene: TRBV7-3
j_gene: TRBJ1-2